Below, one T cell receptor beta chain is given with its context. Its cognate antigen is unknown. The data were taken from a study of cytomegalovirus exposure and HLA in healthy donors. The donors formed part of the roughly 110-subject validation cohort, distinct from the roughly 700-subject first cohort. General study points: Rarity characterized most TCR sequences, yet some public TCRs appeared in many donors. It was 150 or so TCR beta chains that were listed as cytomegalovirus-associated. A few CMV-associated chains proved CMV antigen-specific in vitro.

The germline V gene encodes CDR1 KGHSH and CDR2 LQKENI. V was cut by 6 bases and J by 4 bases, with 19 bases left in between. The CDR3 is 15 residues long. Here immunoSEQ multiplex PCR was the method, and the copy in TCRdb shows in-frame clones only, minus some. Of 150,000 to 160,000 clones listed, approximately 86% are singletons. The origin of this receptor is a man aged 18-30 years in good health and CMV-seropositive. The chain carries TRBV18 and TRBJ2-7; perhaps TRBD2 as D (5 bases). The source material was PBMCs. CDR3 loop: CASSYAEGARYEQYF. The CDR3 DNA follows: TGTGCCAGCTCGTACGCAGAGGGAGCTCGGTACGAGCAGTACTTC.